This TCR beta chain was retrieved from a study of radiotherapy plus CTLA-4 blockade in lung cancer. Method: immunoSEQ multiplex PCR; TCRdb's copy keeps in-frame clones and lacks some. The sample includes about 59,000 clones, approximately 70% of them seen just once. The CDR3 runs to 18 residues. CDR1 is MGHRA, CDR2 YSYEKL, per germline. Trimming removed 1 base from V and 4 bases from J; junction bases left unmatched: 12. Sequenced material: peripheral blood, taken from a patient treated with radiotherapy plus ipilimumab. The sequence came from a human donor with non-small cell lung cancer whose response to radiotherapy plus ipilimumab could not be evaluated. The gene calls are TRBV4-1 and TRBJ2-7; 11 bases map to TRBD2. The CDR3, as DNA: TGCGCCAGCAGCCAAGGAGATTTCTTAGCGGGAGGGGTTTACGAGCAGTACTTC. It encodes CASSQGDFLAGGVYEQYF.